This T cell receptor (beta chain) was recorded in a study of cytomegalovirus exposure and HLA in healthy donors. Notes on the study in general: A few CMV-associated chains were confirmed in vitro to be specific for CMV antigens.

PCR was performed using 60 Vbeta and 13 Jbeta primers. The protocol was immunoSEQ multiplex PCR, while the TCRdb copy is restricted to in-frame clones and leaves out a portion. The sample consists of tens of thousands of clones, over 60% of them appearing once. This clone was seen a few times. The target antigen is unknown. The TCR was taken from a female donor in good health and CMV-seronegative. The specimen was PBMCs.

The CDR3: CASSSGQNTEAFF. The CDR3 bases are TGTGCCAGCAGCTCCGGACAGAACACTGAAGCTTTCTTT. The chain employs TRBV5-4 and TRBJ1-1, with a tentative D call TRBD1 (5 bases). This CDR3 is built from 13 residues. The V and J ends lost 3 bases and 1 base respectively, with 7 bases between them. CDR1 SGHNT and CDR2 YYREEE come from the germline V gene (reference sequence).